A single sample is the source of the 3 T cell receptor beta chains below, sequenced in a study of cytomegalovirus exposure and HLA in healthy donors. 60 Vbeta and 13 Jbeta primers were used in PCR. Here immunoSEQ multiplex PCR was the method, and the copy in TCRdb shows in-frame clones only, minus some. The sample records 150,000 to 200,000 clones, roughly 85% being singletons. Material: PBMCs. The origin of the receptors is a woman aged 30 to 39 in good health and CMV-seropositive.

The chain links TRBV5-1 to TRBJ1-4, with 7 nucleotides matching TRBD1. Trimming at V came to 6 bases and at J to 7 bases, leaving 9 bases not matched to a gene. Germline CDR1 is SGHRS and CDR2 is YFSETQ. This CDR3 spans 14 amino acids. The CDR3 sequence: CASTPGTEGEKLFF. The CDR3 DNA is TGCGCCAGCACACCCGGGACAGAGGGTGAAAAACTGTTTTTT.

The CDR3 sequence is CASSGLGLAVSYNEQFF. The CDR3 DNA is TGTGCCAGCAGTGGGTTAGGACTAGCGGTCTCCTACAATGAGCAGTTCTTC. The chain employs TRBV6-1 and TRBJ2-1; the match to TRBD2 covers 10 bases. Germline values: CDR1 MNHNS, CDR2 SASEGT. This CDR3 region has 17 residues. Trimming cost V 4 bases and J 0 bases; bases outside gene matches: 6.

The V and J genes are TRBV10-1 and TRBJ1-1; 8 bases match TRBD1. V lost 2 bases to trimming and J lost 6 bases; unmatched junction nucleotides: 5. The V gene's germline CDR1 is WNHNN and CDR2 SYGVQD (reference sequence). CDR3 length equals 14 residues. The CDR3 sequence: CASSEPGQESEAFF. The CDR3 region has the DNA TGCGCCAGCAGTGAGCCGGGACAGGAATCTGAAGCTTTCTTT.